A selection of T cell receptor beta chains follows, all from one sample in a study of OX40 agonist ivuxolimab in advanced cancers. TCRdb keeps only in-frame clones here, not all; method: immunoSEQ multiplex PCR. The sample lists about 19,000 clones, roughly 80% occurring once. The source was CD4+ or CD8+ T cells sorted from blood, collected in a trial of the OX40 agonist ivuxolimab. These receptors came from an adult with an advanced solid tumor such as melanoma, head and neck, liver or kidney cancer. Each CDR3 is given with its conserved first and last residue. The D gene is left open where the match is weak. Only part of the rows carry a size: once, few, many, or a class if the clone is expanded.

CDR3 | DNA | V | D | J | size
CASSGRQATNEKLFF | TGTGCCAGCAGCGGGAGACAGGCAACTAATGAAAAACTGTTTTTT | TRBV9 | - | TRBJ1-4 | -
CASSLGTGLYEQYF | TGCGCCAGCAGCTTAGGGACAGGGCTCTACGAGCAGTACTTC | TRBV5-1 | TRBD1 | TRBJ2-7 | -
CASSFTAGLAGGREQFF | TGTGCCAGCAGTTTCACAGCGGGACTAGCGGGAGGCAGGGAGCAGTTCTTC | TRBV28 | TRBD2 | TRBJ2-1 | -
CASSLGDRAPAAKNIQYF | TGTGCCAGCAGTTTGGGAGACAGGGCGCCCGCAGCCAAAAACATTCAGTACTTC | TRBV27 | TRBD1 | TRBJ2-4 | -
CASSLQRPYEQYF | TGTGCCAGCAGCTTGCAGCGTCCCTACGAGCAGTACTTC | TRBV5-4 | - | TRBJ2-7 | -
CASAMGTGQGDTQYF | TGTGCCAGCGCAATGGGGACAGGGCAGGGAGATACGCAGTATTTT | TRBV28 | TRBD1 | TRBJ2-3 | -
CATMDSLNEKLFF | TGTGCCACCATGGACAGTCTGAATGAAAAACTGTTTTTT | TRBV6-5 | - | TRBJ1-4 | -
CASSFRLAESYEQYF | TGCGCCAGCAGCTTTAGACTAGCGGAGTCCTACGAGCAGTACTTC | TRBV5-1 | TRBD2 | TRBJ2-7 | -
CASSLLVERDTQYF | TGTGCCAGCAGTTTGTTAGTTGAAAGGGATACGCAGTATTTT | TRBV28 | - | TRBJ2-3 | -
CASSLQGVYSNQPQHF | TGTGCCAGCAGTTTACAGGGGGTTTATAGCAATCAGCCCCAGCATTTT | TRBV28 | TRBD1 | TRBJ1-5 | -
CASSTPGGRGADETQYF | TGTGCCAGCAGCACACCCGGGGGGCGGGGGGCCGACGAGACCCAGTACTTC | TRBV11-1 | TRBD2 | TRBJ2-5 | -
CASSLVPGGVTDTQYF | TGTGCCAGCAGCTTAGTTCCCGGGGGAGTGACAGATACGCAGTATTTT | TRBV7-2 | - | TRBJ2-3 | -
CSIMDSTYEQYF | TGCAGCATAATGGACAGTACCTACGAGCAGTACTTC | TRBV29-1 | - | TRBJ2-7 | -
CASSLADRARETQYF | TGTGCCAGCAGCTTAGCCGACAGGGCTAGAGAGACCCAGTACTTC | TRBV7-3 | TRBD1 | TRBJ2-5 | -
CASSLGGGGLTGELFF | TGTGCCAGCAGTTTGGGAGGGGGGGGGCTCACCGGGGAGCTGTTTTTT | TRBV27 | - | TRBJ2-2 | few
CASSYLAGERETQYF | TGTGCCAGCAGTTACTTAGCGGGAGAAAGAGAGACCCAGTACTTC | TRBV6-5 | TRBD2 | TRBJ2-5 | -
CASSFGQGGETQYF | TGTGCCAGCAGTTTTGGACAGGGTGGAGAGACCCAGTACTTC | TRBV27 | TRBD1 | TRBJ2-5 | -
CASSLGGPYEQYF | TGTGCCAGCAGTTTGGGCGGACCCTACGAGCAGTACTTC | TRBV28 | - | TRBJ2-7 | -
CASSLSPDRDGYTF | TGTGCCAGCAGTTTATCACCAGACAGGGATGGCTACACCTTC | TRBV27 | TRBD1 | TRBJ1-2 | -
CASSLGQVTYEQYF | TGCGCCAGCAGCTTGGGGCAGGTAACCTACGAGCAGTACTTC | TRBV5-1 | - | TRBJ2-7 | -
CASSFGASGGDTQYF | TGTGCCAGCAGCTTCGGGGCTAGCGGGGGGGATACGCAGTATTTT | TRBV11-1 | TRBD2 | TRBJ2-3 | -
CASSLYFGLNEQFF | TGTGCCAGCAGTTTATACTTCGGCCTCAATGAGCAGTTCTTC | TRBV27 | - | TRBJ2-1 | -
CASSPPGQGLYGYTF | TGTGCCAGCAGTCCACCGGGACAGGGGCTCTATGGCTACACCTTC | TRBV27 | TRBD1 | TRBJ1-2 | -
CASSLYAGSPLHF | TGTGCCAGCAGCTTATACGCGGGATCACCCCTCCACTTT | TRBV11-3 | - | TRBJ1-6 | -
CASSLQAMNTEAFF | TGTGCCAGCAGCTTACAGGCTATGAACACTGAAGCTTTCTTT | TRBV13 | - | TRBJ1-1 | -
CASSWTGNQPQHF | TGTGCCAGCAGCTGGACAGGGAATCAGCCCCAGCATTTT | TRBV5-5 | TRBD1 | TRBJ1-5 | -
CASIPSSGVGNEQFF | TGTGCCAGCATACCTTCTAGTGGGGTAGGGAATGAGCAGTTCTTC | TRBV2 | - | TRBJ2-1 | -
CSVGVAFF | TGCAGCGTGGGCGTTGCTTTCTTT | TRBV29-1 | - | TRBJ1-1 | few
CASSYSTGPGGEKLFF | TGTGCCAGCAGTTACTCGACTGGGCCTGGAGGGGAAAAACTGTTTTTT | TRBV6-6 | - | TRBJ1-4 | -
CASSLTGSSNIQYF | TGTGCCAGCAGCTTAACCGGGAGTTCGAACATTCAGTACTTC | TRBV11-3 | - | TRBJ2-4 | -
CASSPRGGELFF | TGTGCCAGCAGCCCTCGCGGCGGGGAGCTGTTTTTT | TRBV14 | - | TRBJ2-2 | -
CASSIVRGRPEPQHF | TGTGCCAGTAGTATAGTCAGGGGGCGCCCGGAGCCCCAGCATTTT | TRBV19 | TRBD1 | TRBJ1-5 | -
CASSETGGSPYGYTF | TGTGCCAGCAGCGAAACAGGGGGCAGTCCCTATGGCTACACCTTC | TRBV9 | TRBD1 | TRBJ1-2 | -
CASSPLPTGAGYEQYF | TGTGCCAGCAGCCCGCTCCCCACAGGTGCTGGGTACGAGCAGTACTTC | TRBV7-6 | - | TRBJ2-7 | -
CASSARPILSYEQYF | TGTGCCAGCAGCGCAAGGCCCATACTCTCCTACGAGCAGTACTTC | TRBV7-9 | - | TRBJ2-7 | -
CASSEFGDGSTEAFF | TGTGCCAGCAGTGAATTTGGGGATGGGAGCACTGAAGCTTTCTTT | TRBV27 | - | TRBJ1-1 | -
CASNKGRANNYGYTF | TGTGCCAGCAATAAGGGGCGAGCTAATAACTATGGCTACACCTTC | TRBV28 | - | TRBJ1-2 | -
CASSPDRGPTYEQYF | TGTGCCAGCAGCCCGGACAGGGGGCCTACCTACGAGCAGTACTTC | TRBV9 | TRBD1 | TRBJ2-7 | -
CASSSATGNTGELFF | TGTGCCAGCAGTTCAGCGACAGGGAACACCGGGGAGCTGTTTTTT | TRBV6-5 | - | TRBJ2-2 | -
CASSPMGQGVYEQYF | TGTGCCAGCAGCCCAATGGGACAGGGGGTCTACGAGCAGTACTTC | TRBV4-2 | TRBD1 | TRBJ2-7 | medium-sized
CASSVDSDEETQYF | TGTGCCAGCAGCGTGGACTCGGATGAAGAGACCCAGTACTTC | TRBV9 | - | TRBJ2-5 | -
CASSPGQGYEQYF | TGTGCCAGCAGCCCCGGACAGGGTTACGAGCAGTACTTC | TRBV7-2 | TRBD1 | TRBJ2-7 | few
CASSHAGVTGELFF | TGTGCCAGCAGCCATGCAGGGGTTACCGGGGAGCTGTTTTTT | TRBV14 | - | TRBJ2-2 | -
CASSRNEEPNEKLFF | TGCGCCAGCAGCCGGAATGAGGAACCGAATGAAAAACTGTTTTTT | TRBV4-3 | - | TRBJ1-4 | -
CASSYGSLYEQFF | TGTGCCAGCAGTTATGGCAGCCTGTATGAGCAGTTCTTC | TRBV6-5 | - | TRBJ2-1 | once
CASSFNSYTEAFF | TGTGCCAGCAGTTTCAACAGCTACACTGAAGCTTTCTTT | TRBV6-5 | - | TRBJ1-1 | -
CASSYSDSEYEQYF | TGTGCCAGCAGTTACTCGGACTCCGAATACGAGCAGTACTTC | TRBV6-6 | - | TRBJ2-7 | -
CASSGPGRQSPYGYTF | TGTGCCAGCAGCGGCCCCGGTAGACAGAGTCCCTATGGCTACACCTTC | TRBV9 | - | TRBJ1-2 | -
CASSEVSSYEQYF | TGCGCCAGCAGTGAGGTATCCTCCTACGAGCAGTACTTC | TRBV10-1 | - | TRBJ2-7 | -
CASSQGVSTEAFF | TGCGCCAGCAGCCAAGGGGTTAGCACTGAAGCTTTCTTT | TRBV4-1 | - | TRBJ1-1 | -
CASSVREDTEAFF | TGTGCCAGCAGCGTCAGGGAGGACACTGAAGCTTTCTTT | TRBV5-4 | - | TRBJ1-1 | -